The 27 T cell receptor beta chains below come from one sample, sequenced in a study of T cells in localized non-small cell lung cancer. Method: immunoSEQ multiplex PCR; TCRdb's copy keeps in-frame clones and lacks some. The table includes roughly 40,000 clones, around 83% detected once. Source: PBMCs, taken before any cancer treatment. These receptors all come from a man aged 40-75 years with stage II lung adenocarcinoma.

The chain links TRBV6-6 to TRBJ2-7; 7 bases are a match to TRBD1. The V segment lost 6 bases and the J segment 2 bases; nucleotides outside the gene matches: 7. The CDR3 consists of 14 residues. CDR1 and CDR2 (germline): MNHNY, SVGAGI (reference sequence). This chain's CDR3 is CASRPQGPAYEQYF. The CDR3 DNA reads TGTGCCAGCAGACCACAGGGGCCAGCCTACGAGCAGTACTTC.

The CDR3 DNA is TGTGCCAGCAGTCCGCGGACGGCCACCGGGGAGCTGTTTTTT. It is translated as CASSPRTATGELFF. The genes are TRBV27 and TRBJ2-2; the D is unclear. Deletions cut 5 bases from V and 4 bases from J, with 11 bases between. This CDR3 is built from 14 residues. In germline, CDR1 is MNHEY, CDR2 SMNVEV (reference sequence).

The chain has TRBV7-8 and TRBJ1-4; maybe TRBD1 (5 bases). V gave up 5 bases and J gave up 6 bases, with 13 bases separating them. This CDR3 has 14 residues. The germline V gene encodes CDR1 SGHVS and CDR2 FQNEAQ. The CDR3 reads CASSLGGLYEKLFF. CDR3 nucleotides: TGTGCCAGCAGCCTGGGGGGGTTGTATGAAAAACTGTTTTTT.

The chain recombines TRBV7-3 with TRBJ2-1; the D gene is possibly TRBD1 (6 bases). This CDR3 region has 13 residues. Trimming took 4 bases from V and 9 from J, leaving 13 bases between them. CDR1 and CDR2 from the germline V gene are SGHTA and FQGTGA. The CDR3 region is CASSYTGFGEQFF. The CDR3 nucleotides read TGTGCCAGCAGCTATACAGGGTTTGGTGAGCAGTTCTTC. The full variable domain, with the rest looked up from reference TRBV7-3 and TRBJ2-1, is GAGVSQTPSNKVTEKGKYVELRCDPISGHTALYWYRQSLGQGPEFLIYFQGTGAADDSGLPNDRFFAVRPEGSVSTLKIQRTERGDSAVYLCASSYTGFGEQFFGPGTRLTVL.

The chain recombines TRBV7-3 with TRBJ2-3, with a tentative D call TRBD1 (6 bases). This CDR3 is 16 amino acids long. V was shortened by 2 bases and J by 0 bases, with 12 bases between the two germline ends. CDR1 and CDR2 (germline): SGHTA, FQGTGA. CDR3 region: CASSLAPRGSTDTQYF. The CDR3 DNA sequence: TGTGCCAGCAGCTTAGCGCCAAGGGGGAGCACAGATACGCAGTATTTT.

V and J are TRBV18 and TRBJ1-1; TRBD1 matches at 9 bases. Trimming took 5 bases from V and 4 from J; bases not matched to a gene: 17. The germline V gene encodes CDR1 KGHSH and CDR2 LQKENI. The CDR3 contains 18 residues. The CDR3 region is CASSEQQGARIRGTEAFF. The CDR3 DNA reads as TGTGCCAGCTCAGAACAACAGGGGGCGCGGATCAGGGGCACTGAAGCTTTCTTT.

The V call is TRBV11-1, the J call TRBJ2-5, with D hard to call. The CDR3 runs to 13 residues. CDR1 and CDR2 (germline): SGHAT, FQDESV (reference sequence). V was cut by 5 bases and J by 5 bases, with 12 bases left in between. The CDR3: CASSRDFGETQYF. CDR3 DNA: TGTGCCAGCAGCCGAGATTTCGGGGAGACCCAGTACTTC.

CDR3 sequence reads: CASSLGTGQETQYF. In nucleotides, the CDR3 is TGTGCCAGCAGCTTAGGGACAGGGCAAGAGACCCAGTACTTC. The genes are TRBV11-2 and TRBJ2-5, with 8 nucleotides matching TRBD1. The J segment lost 2 bases and the V segment lost 1 base, leaving 0 bases of the junction unmatched. The CDR3 has 14 residues. The germline gives CDR1 SGHAT, CDR2 FQNNGV.

This chain uses TRBV6-5 with TRBJ1-1; TRBD1 matches 7 bases. In germline, CDR1 is MNHEY, CDR2 SVGAGI. Trimming removed 2 bases from V and 3 bases from J; junction bases left unmatched: 9. The CDR3 totals 16 residues. This CDR3 reads CASSYRSDRVHTEAFF. CDR3 nucleotide sequence: TGTGCCAGCAGTTACAGGTCCGACAGGGTCCACACTGAAGCTTTCTTT.

The genes are TRBV21-1 and TRBJ2-2; the table's D call, TRBD1, was not checked against the DNA. TRBV21-1 is shown as a pseudogene. The CDR3 has 18 residues. The DNA of the CDR3 is TGTGCCAGCAGCAAAGGTGTATCGGGACAGGTGGTACCCGGGGAGCTGTTTTTT. Residues: CASSKGVSGQVVPGELFF.

CDR3 sequence reads: CASSYAGAGGPENEQFF. The CDR3 bases are TGTGCCAGCAGCTACGCGGGGGCGGGAGGGCCGGAAAATGAGCAGTTCTTC. This chain joins TRBV7-9 and TRBJ2-1; 9 nucleotides align to TRBD2. The CDR3 spans 17 residues. The germline V gene encodes CDR1 SEHNR and CDR2 FQNEAQ (reference sequence). With 4 bases clipped from V and 7 bases from J, the junction kept 14 bases outside the gene matches.

The chain has TRBV7-9 and TRBJ1-1; D not certain. Trimming took 5 bases from V and 1 from J, leaving 14 bases between them. The germline gives CDR1 SEHNR, CDR2 FQNEAQ (reference sequence). The CDR3 length is 15 residues. As DNA, the CDR3 is TGTGCCAGCAGCGCCCCACGCATCACGAACACTGAAGCTTTCTTT. Residues: CASSAPRITNTEAFF.

This rearrangement joins TRBV19 to TRBJ1-5; no clear D. CDR3 length equals 15 residues. Germline V lookup: CDR1 LNHDA, CDR2 SQIVND (reference sequence). The V gene lost 5 bases and the J gene lost 3 bases, with 14 bases spanning the gap. The DNA of the CDR3 is TGTGCCAGTAGTCCCGGTCCGATACCCAATCAGCCCCAGCATTTT. Translation: CASSPGPIPNQPQHF.

This rearrangement joins TRBV6-1 to TRBJ1-5, with D unclear. This CDR3 has 14 amino acids. Germline V gene sequence: CDR1 MNHNS, CDR2 SASEGT. V gave up 2 bases and J gave up 4 bases, with 9 bases separating them. CDR3 coding DNA: TGTGCCAGCAGTGAACGTTTCTTAAATCAGCCCCAGCATTTT. It is translated as CASSERFLNQPQHF.

V gene TRBV7-2 combines with J gene TRBJ2-3, with 12 bases identical to TRBD1. CDR1 is SGHTA, CDR2 FQGNSA, per germline. CDR3 size: 16 residues. V lost 1 base and J lost 4; bases outside the gene matches: 3. The CDR3: CASSLVGTGGADTQYF. In DNA, the CDR3 is TGTGCCAGCAGCTTAGTGGGGACAGGGGGCGCAGATACGCAGTATTTT.

This clone was seen a handful of times. The V and J genes are TRBV28 and TRBJ1-4; D is undetermined. The CDR3 is made up of 15 amino acids. Trimming left V 4 bases short and J 4 bases short, with 13 bases between. The germline CDR1 and CDR2 sequences are MDHEN and SYDVKM. CDR3 region: CASSSGGSLNEKLFF. In nucleotides, the CDR3 is TGTGCCAGCAGTTCCGGTGGGAGCCTTAATGAAAAACTGTTTTTT.

The V and J genes are TRBV6-6 and TRBJ1-5, with a possible D match to TRBD1 (5 bases). Germline loops: CDR1 MNHNY, CDR2 SVGAGI (reference sequence). The V end was cut by 5 bases, the J end by 5 bases, with 13 bases between. The CDR3 is 14 amino acids. The CDR3 loop is CASSLRGWDQPQHF. CDR3 in DNA: TGTGCCAGCAGTCTTAGGGGATGGGATCAGCCCCAGCATTTT.

V usage is TRBV19 and J usage is TRBJ1-5; 8 nucleotides line up with TRBD1. Per germline, CDR1 LNHDA and CDR2 SQIVND (reference sequence). Trimming took 5 bases from V and 0 from J; bases not matched to a gene: 3. There are 15 residues in the CDR3. The CDR3 sequence is CASSSTGDSNQPQHF. As DNA, the CDR3 is TGTGCCAGTAGTTCGACAGGGGATAGCAATCAGCCCCAGCATTTT.

This clone was observed once. V is TRBV19 and J is TRBJ2-2, with 8 nucleotides matching TRBD2. After removal of 7 bases from V and 0 bases from J, the junction contained 4 bases not matched to a gene. The length of the CDR3 is 15 residues. Germline V gene lookup returns CDR1 LNHDA and CDR2 SQIVND (reference sequence). CDR3 loop: CASTERGPNTGELFF. CDR3 sequence (DNA): TGTGCCAGTACGGAGCGGGGGCCGAACACCGGGGAGCTGTTTTTT.

The chain has TRBV7-9 and TRBJ2-3; 9 nucleotides match TRBD2. The CDR3 sequence is 17 residues long. V was pared by 5 bases and J by 1 base, with 10 bases of the junction left unmatched. Germline CDR1 is SEHNR and CDR2 is FQNEAQ (reference sequence). For the CDR3, the DNA is TGTGCCAGCAGCCACTTAGCGGGGGACGGCCGCACAGATACGCAGTATTTT. Its translation: CASSHLAGDGRTDTQYF.

J is TRBJ2-1 and V is TRBV29-1; 9 bases are a match to TRBD2. CDR3 length: 14 residues. After removal of 1 base from V and 6 bases from J, the junction contained 4 bases not matched to a gene. Germline loops: CDR1 SQVTM, CDR2 ANQGSEA. The CDR3 is CSVEGGGGFNEQFF. CDR3 DNA: TGCAGCGTTGAAGGCGGGGGGGGATTCAATGAGCAGTTCTTC.

This chain joins TRBV6-1 and TRBJ1-6; tentative D call: TRBD1 (5 bases). The CDR3 loop spans 13 amino acids. Germline V lookup: CDR1 MNHNS, CDR2 SASEGT. The chain's CDR3 is CATRGQGDSPLHF. CDR3 in DNA: TGTGCAACACGAGGGCAGGGAGATTCACCCCTCCACTTT.

This clone was seen only a few times. The DNA of the CDR3 is TGTGCCAGCAGTTATTTGGCGGGACAGGGGGTCGGGGGCTACACCTTC. This gives the protein CASSYLAGQGVGGYTF. The V gene is TRBV6-6, the J gene TRBJ1-2; 11 positions match TRBD1. This CDR3 spans 16 amino acids. V shed 3 bases and J 8 bases; nucleotides not matched to a gene: 11. CDR1 MNHNY and CDR2 SVGAGI come from the germline V gene (reference sequence).

The chain couples TRBV11-2 to TRBJ1-6; D remains ambiguous. The CDR3 extends over 15 amino acids. V was pared by 8 bases and J by 9 bases, with 20 bases between. Germline CDR1 SGHAT, CDR2 FQNNGV. DNA for the CDR3: TGTGCCAGCCGAGCTCACGGTCTTGTAGGTTCACCCCTCCACTTT. This translates into CASRAHGLVGSPLHF.

On this clone: The sample holds other DNA sequences that translate to the same CDR3. The chain's CDR3 is CASSEPDTQYF. CDR3 sequence (DNA): TGTGCCAGCAGTGAGCCAGATACGCAGTATTTT. The gene calls are TRBV6-1 and TRBJ2-3, with D uncertain. Trimming stripped 3 bases from V and 4 bases from J, with 2 bases between. The CDR3 is made up of 11 amino acids. Germline V gene lookup returns CDR1 MNHNS and CDR2 SASEGT.

The genes are TRBV5-1 and TRBJ1-4, with TRBD1 identical over 7 bases. The V and J ends lost 3 bases and 0 bases, in that order; junction bases with no gene match: 8. CDR3 length: 17 residues. From germline, CDR1 is SGHRS and CDR2 YFSETQ. CDR3 sequence reads: CASSSVTGTATNEKLFF. The CDR3, as DNA: TGCGCCAGCAGCTCAGTGACAGGGACGGCAACTAATGAAAAACTGTTTTTT.

CDR3 in DNA: TGTGCCAGCTCACCCTCCTTCAGCCCAGGAGAAAAACTGTTTTTT. Translating it yields CASSPSFSPGEKLFF. The V gene is TRBV18, the J gene TRBJ1-4; D unclear. CDR3 length equals 15 residues. V lost 3 bases and J 8 bases, leaving 16 bases between the germline ends. CDR1 and CDR2 from the germline V gene are KGHSH and LQKENI. Together with reference TRBV18 and TRBJ1-4, the CDR3 gives the full variable domain: NAGVMQNPRHLVRRRGQEARLRCSPMKGHSHVYWYRQLPEEGLKFMVYLQKENIIDESGMPKERFSAEFPKEGPSILRIQQVVRGDSAAYFCASSPSFSPGEKLFFGSGTQLSVL.